The rows below give T cell receptor beta chains drawn from one sample of a study of shared clonotypes between healthy human individuals. The protocol was immunoSEQ multiplex PCR, while the TCRdb copy is restricted to in-frame clones and leaves out a portion. The sample consists of around 2,100,000 clones, approximately 95% of them appearing once. The specimen was naive CD8+ T cells sorted from blood. These receptors originate from a man younger than 30 in good health. The CDR3 runs from the conserved cysteine through the conserved F or W. Fields, in order: J gene, clone size, CDR3 length, V gene, CDR3 protein. Size tells how often a clone was seen (once, few, many) or the class of an expanded clone, and some rows leave it out.

j_gene: TRBJ1-5
abundance: -
len: 14
v_gene: TRBV27
CDR3aa: CASSLSGGDQPQHF

j_gene: TRBJ1-4
abundance: -
len: 14
v_gene: TRBV5-6
CDR3aa: CASSYLEGNEKLFF

j_gene: TRBJ1-1
abundance: -
len: 13
v_gene: TRBV4-1
CDR3aa: CASSQPGGQGAFF

j_gene: TRBJ2-1
abundance: -
len: 15
v_gene: TRBV27
CDR3aa: CASSLRSGNLNEQFF

j_gene: TRBJ2-7
abundance: -
len: 11
v_gene: TRBV29-1
CDR3aa: CSVEEDGEQYF

j_gene: TRBJ2-7
abundance: -
len: 15
v_gene: TRBV2
CDR3aa: CASSLPGTTSYEQYF

j_gene: TRBJ1-6
abundance: -
len: 13
v_gene: TRBV29-1
CDR3aa: CSVRQGGHSPLHF

j_gene: TRBJ2-7
abundance: -
len: 14
v_gene: TRBV2
CDR3aa: CASSDGMMGYEQYF

j_gene: TRBJ2-1
abundance: -
len: 15
v_gene: TRBV5-1
CDR3aa: CASSLPTSVDNEQFF

j_gene: TRBJ1-2
abundance: -
len: 12
v_gene: TRBV5-4
CDR3aa: CASSLGGDGYTF

j_gene: TRBJ2-5
abundance: once
len: 15
v_gene: TRBV11-3
CDR3aa: CASSLRDSQQETQYF

j_gene: TRBJ1-2
abundance: few
len: 13
v_gene: TRBV6-5
CDR3aa: CASSPDRNYGYTF

j_gene: TRBJ2-7
abundance: -
len: 15
v_gene: TRBV27
CDR3aa: CASSSGTGIWDEQYF

j_gene: TRBJ2-5
abundance: -
len: 17
v_gene: TRBV4-2
CDR3aa: CASSQDPGGEIQETQYF

j_gene: TRBJ2-2
abundance: -
len: 13
v_gene: TRBV19
CDR3aa: CASSIGGAGELFF

j_gene: TRBJ1-1
abundance: -
len: 13
v_gene: TRBV11-2
CDR3aa: CASSFRLGTEAFF

j_gene: TRBJ1-3
abundance: -
len: 16
v_gene: TRBV4-1
CDR3aa: CASSPLEGISGNTIYF

j_gene: TRBJ1-1
abundance: once
len: 17
v_gene: TRBV5-1
CDR3aa: CASSLGRALTLNAEAFF

j_gene: TRBJ2-5
abundance: -
len: 15
v_gene: TRBV28
CDR3aa: CASSFTWDEKETQYF

j_gene: TRBJ1-5
abundance: few
len: 18
v_gene: TRBV7-9
CDR3aa: CASSLDGVGTASNQPQHF

j_gene: TRBJ2-1
abundance: -
len: 14
v_gene: TRBV6-4
CDR3aa: CASSDGLAYNEQFF

j_gene: TRBJ2-7
abundance: once
len: 13
v_gene: TRBV6-5
CDR3aa: CASNSMRGNEQYF

j_gene: TRBJ2-3
abundance: -
len: 17
v_gene: TRBV5-1
CDR3aa: CASSNALTGLGADTQYF

j_gene: TRBJ2-2
abundance: -
len: 13
v_gene: TRBV6-5
CDR3aa: CASSYNLVGELFF

j_gene: TRBJ2-1
abundance: -
len: 14
v_gene: TRBV5-6
CDR3aa: CASDLQGPYNEQFF

j_gene: TRBJ2-5
abundance: -
len: 15
v_gene: TRBV5-1
CDR3aa: CASSLESGTSGTQYF

j_gene: TRBJ1-4
abundance: -
len: 16
v_gene: TRBV11-2
CDR3aa: CASSPPKGSANEKLFF

j_gene: TRBJ1-2
abundance: -
len: 15
v_gene: TRBV7-9
CDR3aa: CASSLTAEANYGYTF

j_gene: TRBJ1-4
abundance: -
len: 17
v_gene: TRBV25-1
CDR3aa: CASSEIARGPTNEKLFF

j_gene: TRBJ2-3
abundance: -
len: 15
v_gene: TRBV27
CDR3aa: CASSLWAGGTDTQYF

j_gene: TRBJ2-1
abundance: -
len: 14
v_gene: TRBV9
CDR3aa: CASSVGGGEAEQFF

j_gene: TRBJ2-5
abundance: -
len: 13
v_gene: TRBV10-2
CDR3aa: CASSAQGGETQYF

j_gene: TRBJ2-2
abundance: once
len: 15
v_gene: TRBV9
CDR3aa: CASSVVTGGTGELFF

j_gene: TRBJ1-1
abundance: -
len: 12
v_gene: TRBV7-9
CDR3aa: CASSLWSTEAFF

j_gene: TRBJ1-1
abundance: -
len: 13
v_gene: TRBV2
CDR3aa: CARGTEMNTEAFF

j_gene: TRBJ2-5
abundance: -
len: 13
v_gene: TRBV4-1
CDR3aa: CASSLRFGETQYF

j_gene: TRBJ2-7
abundance: -
len: 13
v_gene: TRBV6-6
CDR3aa: CASRSGGSYEQYF

j_gene: TRBJ2-1
abundance: -
len: 16
v_gene: TRBV25-1
CDR3aa: CASSEWRVSHYNEQFF

j_gene: TRBJ2-1
abundance: -
len: 16
v_gene: TRBV13
CDR3aa: CASSSPGLAGVDEQFF

j_gene: TRBJ1-1
abundance: -
len: 15
v_gene: TRBV2
CDR3aa: CASSDQQGQNTEAFF

j_gene: TRBJ1-5
abundance: -
len: 14
v_gene: TRBV28
CDR3aa: CASTQKGSNQPQHF

j_gene: TRBJ1-3
abundance: -
len: 15
v_gene: TRBV9
CDR3aa: CASSAGTVSGNTIYF

j_gene: TRBJ2-2
abundance: -
len: 14
v_gene: TRBV11-2
CDR3aa: CASSFSSGTGELFF

j_gene: TRBJ2-1
abundance: -
len: 12
v_gene: TRBV30
CDR3aa: CAWSFDLHEQFF

j_gene: TRBJ2-2
abundance: -
len: 14
v_gene: TRBV27
CDR3aa: CASQEPGGTGELFF

j_gene: TRBJ1-5
abundance: -
len: 16
v_gene: TRBV7-9
CDR3aa: CASSLVGGGSNQPQHF

j_gene: TRBJ2-1
abundance: -
len: 17
v_gene: TRBV4-3
CDR3aa: CASSQELAGGPTNEQFF

j_gene: TRBJ1-1
abundance: once
len: 15
v_gene: TRBV30
CDR3aa: CAWSVPSGVNTEAFF

j_gene: -
abundance: -
len: 13
v_gene: TRBV4-1
CDR3aa: CASSQSIYYEQYF

j_gene: TRBJ2-2
abundance: -
len: 15
v_gene: TRBV13
CDR3aa: CASSPGTGGPGELFF

j_gene: TRBJ2-7
abundance: -
len: 13
v_gene: TRBV13
CDR3aa: CASSWAGGYEQYF

j_gene: TRBJ2-1
abundance: -
len: 17
v_gene: TRBV11-2
CDR3aa: CASSFPVAGGTYNEQFF

j_gene: TRBJ2-7
abundance: -
len: 14
v_gene: TRBV9
CDR3aa: CASSVERSSYEQYF

j_gene: TRBJ2-7
abundance: once
len: 14
v_gene: TRBV14
CDR3aa: CASSQEAHSYEQYF

j_gene: TRBJ1-4
abundance: -
len: 12
v_gene: TRBV7-9
CDR3aa: CASEGQTEKLFF